This TCR beta chain was identified during a study of T cell repertoires in cytomegalovirus infection. At the level of the study: CMV epitopes used comprised recently identified HLA-C-restricted ones and well-studied HLA-B-restricted ones. CMV infection together with matching HLA type was indicated by public TCR beta signatures.

Worth noting for this clonotype: The antigen is undetermined.

V was clipped by 6 bases and J by 0 bases, with 11 bases between them. CDR1 DFQATT and CDR2 SNEGSKA come from the germline V gene (reference sequence). This CDR3 is built from 13 residues. Overall study findings and caveats: Clonotype analysis showed dominance of the ex vivo response by HLA-C-restricted CMV-specific TCR beta clonotypes.

TCRdb used MiXCR to reprocess the reads, holding one entry per CDR3 protein. The sample includes about 890,000 distinct CDR3 sequences, around 30% seen only once; the top ten take 11% to 15%. This clonotype was sampled from a human donor in good health (CMV status not recorded). Some clones in this sample may be carry-over from other donors' samples. The sample in question was cultured CD8+ T cells from PBMCs, obtained from culture after CMV antigen stimulation. The chain has TRBV20-1 and TRBJ1-2, with a weak D call TRBD1 (5 bases). In DNA, the CDR3 is TGCAGTGCAAGTGGGGGGGCTAACTATGGCTACACCTTC. It translates to CSASGGANYGYTF.